The entry below describes one T cell receptor beta chain. Its cognate antigen is unknown. Germline V gives CDR1 SEHNR, CDR2 FQNEAQ (reference sequence). V dropped 5 bases and J dropped 7; count of bases not matched to a gene: 11. The CDR3 totals 15 residues. TCR beta cDNA libraries had unique molecular identifiers. Using its own MiXCR run on the PCR reads, TCRdb lists one record per CDR3 protein. This sample carries roughly 540,000 distinct CDR3 sequences, 30% to 40% of them seen once, and the ten largest clones take 5% to 6%. This record belongs to a study of post-analysis software for immune sequencing data. Study-level background: In terms of disease course, relapsing-remitting, secondary progressive and progressive-relapsing multiple sclerosis were included.

Study-wide findings and caveats: Diversity measured as normalized Chao1 was significantly lower in multiple sclerosis patients than in controls. A few TRBV segments were significantly more frequent in patients than in controls. TRBV5-6, TRBV5-1 and TRBV20-1 were among these segments. F measure clustering grouped samples strongly by preparation batch.

The TCR originated in a girl aged 2-17 years with multiple sclerosis. The specimen sequenced was blood. The rearrangement joins TRBV7-9 to TRBJ2-1; TRBD1 agrees at 7 bases. DNA for the CDR3: TGTGCCAGCAGCCAACCCGGGACAGAGCTGAATGAGCAGTTCTTC. It is translated as CASSQPGTELNEQFF.